This TCR beta chain was identified during a study of blood T cell repertoires in COVID-19 (dated by TCRdb to 2020 to 2021). In the study overall: Collaborator samples came from the United States, Italy and Spain and covered acute and convalescent phases of COVID-19. Deeply sampled blood TCRbeta repertoires from subjects exposed to, actively infected with, or recovered from COVID-19 were included in the dataset. The repertoires were made available in a free public database intended to serve as a resource for research on the immune response to SARS-CoV-2. Nearly every sample came with metadata listing a de-identified subject ID, COVID-19 status, age in years and sex. Where HLA class I and class II types were available, the types were taken from metadata supplied by the sample provider, not from assay-based typing. Samples came from the ongoing ImmuneRACE study (first 160 participants) plus 1,254 subjects from 6 global collaborators. The prospective study material was composed of cDNA or gDNA derived from T cells, B-cell-depleted T cells, or PBMCs. The paper's findings and limits, for the study overall: How much clinical and demographic metadata was included differed by source and by participant, and the metadata was provided uncurated.

Taken from cysteine to phenylalanine, the CDR3 has 15 residues. Only CDR3 DNA remains: 45 bases, in frame from the first base. The V and J ends are trimmed by 5 bases and 1 base, leaving 12 bases between them. From a lookup of the germline V gene, CDR1 and CDR2 are SNHLY and FYNNEI. TCRbeta CDR3 regions were amplified from genomic DNA by means of the immunoSEQ Assay, a bias-controlled multiplex PCR. The paper's data handling went like this. Nucleated cell counts per sample were estimated from amplification of reference gene primers within the assay. To quantify the absolute abundance of each unique TCRbeta CDR3 rearrangement, sequence reads were collapsed and filtered. For each sample, productive Simpson clonality was calculated as the square root of Simpson's diversity index across productive rearrangements. This is the immuneACCESS table as TCRdb keeps it, with only in-frame sequences that have V and J called. A part of the clones is gone; compared with another copy, unresolved V genes explain less than half, and the rest is unexplained. V and J calls and clone size come straight from that table; D and trimming were deduced from the DNA. Present in this sample are about 200,000 clones, 88% of which were seen just once. 5% to 6.5% of the sample lies in the top ten.

Worth noting for this clone: The antigen this receptor binds is unknown. No much larger clone exists at a distance of one base, and base qualities are not known.

The collaborating institutions used their own protocols to collect whole blood in K2EDTA tubes. Collaborator samples were shipped for TCRbeta analysis as frozen whole blood, isolated PBMCs, or DNA extracted from either sample type. This receptor chain uses TRBV2 and TRBJ1-5; no D gene can be assigned with confidence. Sequencing input: peripheral blood. The clonotype comes from a middle-aged man with active or convalescent COVID-19. The sequenced DNA is TGTGCCAGCAGTCCATGGACGGGGAGCAATCAGCCCCAGCATTTT. Translation gives CASSPWTGSNQPQHF.